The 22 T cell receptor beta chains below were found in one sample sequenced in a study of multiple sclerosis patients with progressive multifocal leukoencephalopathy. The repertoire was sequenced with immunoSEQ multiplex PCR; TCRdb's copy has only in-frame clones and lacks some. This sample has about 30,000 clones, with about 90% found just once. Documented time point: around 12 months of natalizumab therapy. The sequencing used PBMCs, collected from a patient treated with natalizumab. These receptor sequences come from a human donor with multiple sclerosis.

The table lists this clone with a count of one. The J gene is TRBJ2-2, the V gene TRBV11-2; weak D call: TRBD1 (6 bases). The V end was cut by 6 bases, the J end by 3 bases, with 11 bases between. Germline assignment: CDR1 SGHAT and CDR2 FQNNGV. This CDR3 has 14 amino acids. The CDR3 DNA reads TGTGCCAGCAGAGGACAGTTAGACACCGGGGAGCTGTTTTTT. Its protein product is CASRGQLDTGELFF.

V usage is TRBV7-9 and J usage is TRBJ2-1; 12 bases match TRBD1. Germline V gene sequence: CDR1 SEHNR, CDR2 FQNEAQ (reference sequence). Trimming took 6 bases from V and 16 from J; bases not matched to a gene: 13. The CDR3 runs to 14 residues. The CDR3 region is CASSPGTGGDWCFF. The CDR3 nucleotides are TGTGCCAGCAGTCCCGGGACAGGGGGCGATTGGTGTTTCTTC.

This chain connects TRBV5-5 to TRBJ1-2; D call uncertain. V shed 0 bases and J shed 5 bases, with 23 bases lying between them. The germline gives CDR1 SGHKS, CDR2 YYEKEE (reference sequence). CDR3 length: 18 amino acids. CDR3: CASSLAPRTPSREYGYTF. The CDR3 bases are TGTGCCAGCAGCTTGGCCCCCAGGACCCCTTCGAGGGAATATGGCTACACCTTC.

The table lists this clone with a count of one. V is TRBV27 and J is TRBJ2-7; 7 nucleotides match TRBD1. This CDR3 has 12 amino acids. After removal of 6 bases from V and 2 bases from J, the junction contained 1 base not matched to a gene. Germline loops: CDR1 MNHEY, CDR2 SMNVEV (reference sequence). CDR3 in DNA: TGTGCCAGCAGAGGACAGGCCTACGAGCAGTACTTC. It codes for CASRGQAYEQYF.

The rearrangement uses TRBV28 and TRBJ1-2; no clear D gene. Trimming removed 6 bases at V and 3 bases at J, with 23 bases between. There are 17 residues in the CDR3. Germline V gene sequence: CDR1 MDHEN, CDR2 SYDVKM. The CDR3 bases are TGTGCCAGCAGCCCCGACTTCGCGGCGGCCCTATACTATGGCTACACCTTC. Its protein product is CASSPDFAAALYYGYTF.

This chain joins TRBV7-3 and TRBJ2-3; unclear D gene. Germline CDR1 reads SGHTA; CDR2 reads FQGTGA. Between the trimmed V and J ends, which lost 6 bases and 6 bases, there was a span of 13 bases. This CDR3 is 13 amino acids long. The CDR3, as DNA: TGTGCCAGCAGGACGGGCCTAGGGGATACGCAGTATTTT. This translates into CASRTGLGDTQYF. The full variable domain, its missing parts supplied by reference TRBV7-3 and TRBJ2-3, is GAGVSQTPSNKVTEKGKYVELRCDPISGHTALYWYRQSLGQGPEFLIYFQGTGAADDSGLPNDRFFAVRPEGSVSTLKIQRTERGDSAVYLCASRTGLGDTQYFGPGTRLTVL.

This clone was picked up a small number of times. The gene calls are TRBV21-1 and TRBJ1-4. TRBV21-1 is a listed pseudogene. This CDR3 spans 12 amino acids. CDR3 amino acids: CASSLRGQKLFF. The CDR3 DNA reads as TGTGCCAGCAGCTTAAGGGGACAAAAACTGTTTTTT.

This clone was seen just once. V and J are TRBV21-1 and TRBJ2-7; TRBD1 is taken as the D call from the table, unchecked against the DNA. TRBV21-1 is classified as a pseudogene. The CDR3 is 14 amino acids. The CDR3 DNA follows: TGTGCCAGCAGCAAAGGACAGGGGAATTGCGAGCAGTACTTC. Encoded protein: CASSKGQGNCEQYF.

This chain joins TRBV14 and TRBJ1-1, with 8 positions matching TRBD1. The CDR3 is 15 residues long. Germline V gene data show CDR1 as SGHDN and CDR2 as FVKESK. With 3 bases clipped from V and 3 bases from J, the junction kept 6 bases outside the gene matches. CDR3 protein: CASSHSGGYDTEAFF. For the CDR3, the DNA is TGTGCCAGCAGCCATTCAGGGGGCTACGACACTGAAGCTTTCTTT.

This chain's CDR3 is CASSLESRGGKVWNEQFF. The DNA for the CDR3 is TGTGCCAGCAGCTTAGAGTCACGGGGGGGGAAGGTATGGAATGAGCAGTTCTTC. The chain joins TRBV11-2 to TRBJ2-1; 8 bases line up with TRBD2. After removal of 0 bases from V and 7 bases from J, the junction contained 14 bases not matched to a gene. CDR1 and CDR2 (germline): SGHAT, FQNNGV. The CDR3 loop spans 18 amino acids. The complete variable domain, with remaining parts taken from reference TRBV11-2 and TRBJ2-1, reads EAGVAQSPRYKIIEKRQSVAFWCNPISGHATLYWYQQILGQGPKLLIQFQNNGVVDDSQLPKDRFSAERLKGVDSTLKIQPAKLEDSAVYLCASSLESRGGKVWNEQFFGPGTRLTVL.

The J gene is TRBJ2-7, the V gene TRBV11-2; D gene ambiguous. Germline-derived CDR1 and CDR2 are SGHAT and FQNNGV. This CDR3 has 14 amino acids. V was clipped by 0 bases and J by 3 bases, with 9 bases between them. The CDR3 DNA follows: TGTGCCAGCAGCTTAGATAATTGGAGCTACGAGCAGTACTTC. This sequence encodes CASSLDNWSYEQYF.

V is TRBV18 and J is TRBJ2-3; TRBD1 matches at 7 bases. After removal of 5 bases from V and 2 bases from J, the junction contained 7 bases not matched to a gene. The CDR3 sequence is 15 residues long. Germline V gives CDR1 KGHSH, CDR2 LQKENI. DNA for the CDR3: TGTGCCAGCTCAGAGACACAGGGGACCACAGATACGCAGTATTTT. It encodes CASSETQGTTDTQYF.

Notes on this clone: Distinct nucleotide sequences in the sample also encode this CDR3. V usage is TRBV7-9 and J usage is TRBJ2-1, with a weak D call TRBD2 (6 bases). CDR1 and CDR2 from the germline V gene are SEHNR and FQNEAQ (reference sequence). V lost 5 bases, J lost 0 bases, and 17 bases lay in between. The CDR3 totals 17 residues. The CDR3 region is CASSLGLFGGSYNEQFF. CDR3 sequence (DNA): TGTGCCAGCAGCCTAGGACTCTTCGGGGGCTCCTACAATGAGCAGTTCTTC. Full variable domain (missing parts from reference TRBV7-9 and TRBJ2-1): DTGVSQNPRHKITKRGQNVTFRCDPISEHNRLYWYRQTLGQGPEFLTYFQNEAQLEKSRLLSDRFSAERPKGSFSTLEIQRTEQGDSAMYLCASSLGLFGGSYNEQFFGPGTRLTVL.

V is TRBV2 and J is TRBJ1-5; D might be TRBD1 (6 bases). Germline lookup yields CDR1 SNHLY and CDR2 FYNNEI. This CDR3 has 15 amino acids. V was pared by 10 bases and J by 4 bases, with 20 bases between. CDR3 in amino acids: CATLKGGGRNQPQHF. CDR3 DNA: TGTGCCACCCTCAAGGGAGGGGGTCGAAATCAGCCCCAGCATTTT.

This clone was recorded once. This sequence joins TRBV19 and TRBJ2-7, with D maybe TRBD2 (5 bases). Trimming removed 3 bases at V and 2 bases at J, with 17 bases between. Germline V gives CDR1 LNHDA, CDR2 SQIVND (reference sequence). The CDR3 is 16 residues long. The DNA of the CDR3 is TGTGCCAGTAGTATTGCGGACTGGGGTATCACCTACGAGCAGTACTTC. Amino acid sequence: CASSIADWGITYEQYF.

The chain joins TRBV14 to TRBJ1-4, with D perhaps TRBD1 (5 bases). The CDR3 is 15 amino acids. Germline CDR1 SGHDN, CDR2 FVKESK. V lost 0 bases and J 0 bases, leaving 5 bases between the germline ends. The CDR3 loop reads CASSQETATNEKLFF. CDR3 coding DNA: TGTGCCAGCAGCCAAGAGACAGCAACTAATGAAAAACTGTTTTTT.

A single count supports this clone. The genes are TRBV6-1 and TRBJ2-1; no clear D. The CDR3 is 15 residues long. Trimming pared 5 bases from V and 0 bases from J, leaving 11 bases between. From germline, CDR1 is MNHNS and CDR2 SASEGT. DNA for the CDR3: TGTGCCAGCAGTCCTCAGGTGAGCTCCTACAATGAGCAGTTCTTC. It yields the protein CASSPQVSSYNEQFF.

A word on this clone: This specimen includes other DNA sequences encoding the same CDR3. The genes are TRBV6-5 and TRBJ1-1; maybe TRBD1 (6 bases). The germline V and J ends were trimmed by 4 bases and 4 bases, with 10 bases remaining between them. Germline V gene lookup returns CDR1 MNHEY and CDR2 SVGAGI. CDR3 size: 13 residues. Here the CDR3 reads CASSLRGGTEAFF. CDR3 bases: TGTGCCAGCAGTTTGAGGGGGGGCACTGAAGCTTTCTTT.

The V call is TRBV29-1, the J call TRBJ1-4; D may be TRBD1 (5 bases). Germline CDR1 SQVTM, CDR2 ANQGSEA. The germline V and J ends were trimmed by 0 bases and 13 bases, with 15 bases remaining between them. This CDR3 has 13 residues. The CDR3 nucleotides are TGCAGCGTTGAAGAGGAGCCGGCCGGGGGACTGTTTTTT. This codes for CSVEEEPAGGLFF.

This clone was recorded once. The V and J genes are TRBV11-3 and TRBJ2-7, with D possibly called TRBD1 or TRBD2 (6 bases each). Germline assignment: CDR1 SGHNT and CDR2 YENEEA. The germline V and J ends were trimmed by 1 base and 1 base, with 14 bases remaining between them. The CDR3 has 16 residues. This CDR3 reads CASSLGSGGISYEQYF. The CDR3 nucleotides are TGTGCCAGCAGCTTAGGTTCCGGGGGCATTTCCTACGAGCAGTACTTC.

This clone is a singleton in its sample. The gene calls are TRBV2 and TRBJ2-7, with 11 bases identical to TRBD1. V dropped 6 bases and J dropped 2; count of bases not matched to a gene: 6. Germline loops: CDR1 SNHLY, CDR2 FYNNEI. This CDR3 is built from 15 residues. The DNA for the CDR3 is TGTGCCAGCAGGGGCGGGACAGGGGGGGCCTACGAGCAGTACTTC. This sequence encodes CASRGGTGGAYEQYF.

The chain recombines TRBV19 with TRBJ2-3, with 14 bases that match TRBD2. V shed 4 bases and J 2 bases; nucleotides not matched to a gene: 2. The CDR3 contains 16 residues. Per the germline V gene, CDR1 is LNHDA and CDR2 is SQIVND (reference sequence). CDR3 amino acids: CASSKGLAGATDTQYF. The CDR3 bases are TGTGCCAGTAGTAAGGGACTAGCGGGGGCCACAGATACGCAGTATTTT.